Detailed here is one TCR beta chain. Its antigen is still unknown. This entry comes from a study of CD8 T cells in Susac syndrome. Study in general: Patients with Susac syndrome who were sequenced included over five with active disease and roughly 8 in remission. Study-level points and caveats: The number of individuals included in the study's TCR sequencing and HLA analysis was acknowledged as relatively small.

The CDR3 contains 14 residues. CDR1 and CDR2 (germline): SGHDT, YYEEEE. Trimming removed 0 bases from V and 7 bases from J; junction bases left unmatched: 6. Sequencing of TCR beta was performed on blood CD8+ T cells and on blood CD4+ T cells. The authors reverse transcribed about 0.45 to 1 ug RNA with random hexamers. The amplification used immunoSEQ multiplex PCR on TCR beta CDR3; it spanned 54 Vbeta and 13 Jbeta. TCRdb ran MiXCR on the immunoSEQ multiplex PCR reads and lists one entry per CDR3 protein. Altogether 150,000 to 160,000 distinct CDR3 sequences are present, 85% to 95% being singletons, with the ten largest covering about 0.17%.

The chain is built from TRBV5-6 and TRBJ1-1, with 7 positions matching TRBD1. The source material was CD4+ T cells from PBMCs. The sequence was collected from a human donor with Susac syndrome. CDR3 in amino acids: CASSLVGTAIEAFF. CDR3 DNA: TGTGCCAGCAGCTTGGTCGGGACAGCCATTGAAGCTTTCTTT.